Below are 18 T cell receptor beta chains sequenced from a single sample in a study of somatic mutations in cytotoxic T cells in rheumatoid arthritis. Measured with immunoSEQ multiplex PCR; TCRdb has only the in-frame clones, and not every one. Counted here are 17,000 or so clones, 85% occurring once; the ten biggest clones make up approximately 6.3%. Source material: CD8+ T cells sorted from blood. The receptors originated from a woman aged 35 to 49 with rheumatoid arthritis.

The chain joins TRBV9 to TRBJ2-3, with 13 nucleotides matching TRBD2. The germline CDR1 and CDR2 sequences are SGDLS and YYNGEE. V was pared by 5 bases and J by 0 bases, with 9 bases of the junction left unmatched. The CDR3 is 18 amino acids. The CDR3 bases are TGTGCCAGCAGTCAAGGGACTAGCGGGAACCCTAGCACAGATACGCAGTATTTT. This gives the protein CASSQGTSGNPSTDTQYF.

The J gene is TRBJ1-5, the V gene TRBV4-1, with D hard to call. Trimming removed 0 bases at V and 6 bases at J, with 6 bases between. Per germline, CDR1 MGHRA and CDR2 YSYEKL. The CDR3 totals 13 residues. CDR3 in DNA: TGCGCCAGCAGCCAAGATCGAGGTCAGCCCCAGCATTTT. It specifies CASSQDRGQPQHF.

The chain's CDR3 is CASSEYGGAYEQYF. CDR3 nucleotides: TGCGCCAGCAGTGAATACGGGGGGGCCTACGAGCAGTACTTC. This chain connects TRBV10-2 to TRBJ2-7; 8 bases align to TRBD2. Unmatched junction bases numbered 3, after V lost 3 bases and J lost 2 bases. The germline CDR1 and CDR2 sequences are WSHSY and SAAADI. The CDR3 length is 14 residues.

V gene TRBV6-4 combines with J gene TRBJ2-1; a possible D gene is TRBD2 (5 bases). The CDR3 length is 13 residues. V shed 6 bases and J shed 2 bases, with 8 bases lying between them. Germline CDR1 reads MRHNA; CDR2 reads SNTAGT. In DNA, the CDR3 is TGTGCCAGCAGCGCCGGGGCCTACAATGAGCAGTTCTTC. Protein: CASSAGAYNEQFF.

The J gene is TRBJ2-2, the V gene TRBV27, with D possibly being TRBD1 (5 bases). V lost 7 bases and J 6 bases, leaving 24 bases between the germline ends. Germline V gene lookup returns CDR1 MNHEY and CDR2 SMNVEV (reference sequence). CDR3 length: 17 amino acids. In nucleotides, the CDR3 is TGTGCCAGCAAGTCCTCCGCTACGCTACAGGACCCCGGGGAGCTGTTTTTT. Residues: CASKSSATLQDPGELFF.

The chain employs TRBV6-1 and TRBJ1-1, with 7 bases matching TRBD1. The CDR3 has 15 amino acids. With V trimmed by 4 bases and J by 2 bases, 7 bases remained unmatched. Germline CDR1 and CDR2: MNHNS and SASEGT. CDR3 nucleotides: TGTGCCAGCAGTGGACGACAGGGAGGAAACACTGAAGCTTTCTTT. Translation gives CASSGRQGGNTEAFF.

This clone was counted a single time. This chain links TRBV7-9 with TRBJ1-2, with 8 bases aligning to TRBD1. The CDR3 runs 18 residues. Germline CDR1 SEHNR, CDR2 FQNEAQ (reference sequence). The V and J ends lost 4 bases and 5 bases, in that order; junction bases with no gene match: 18. The CDR3 reads CASSSWSRDRHPRYGYTF. The CDR3 DNA follows: TGTGCCAGCAGCTCTTGGTCCCGGGACAGGCACCCTCGGTATGGCTACACCTTC.

CDR3 bases: TGTGCCAGCAGCTTGGCTGATACGCAGTATTTT. This sequence encodes CASSLADTQYF. The V gene is TRBV5-5, the J gene TRBJ2-3; D is unresolved. CDR1 is SGHKS and CDR2 is YYEKEE in the germline V gene (reference sequence). V lost 0 bases and J lost 6, with 2 bases in between. The CDR3 is made up of 11 amino acids.

The rearrangement joins TRBV5-6 to TRBJ1-2, with TRBD1 as a possible D gene (6 bases). The CDR3 consists of 13 residues. The germline gives CDR1 SGHDT, CDR2 YYEEEE. Between the trimmed V and J ends, which lost 0 bases and 8 bases, there was a span of 11 bases. The CDR3 bases are TGTGCCAGCAGCTTGGGTCCAGGGGAGGGCTACACCTTC. It yields the protein CASSLGPGEGYTF.

The V gene is TRBV5-4, the J gene TRBJ2-3, with a weak D call TRBD2 (5 bases). This CDR3 has 16 residues. The V gene lost 1 base and the J gene lost 1 base, with 13 bases spanning the gap. Germline V gene data show CDR1 as SGHNT and CDR2 as YYREEE (reference sequence). DNA for the CDR3: TGTGCCAGCAGCTTGTTTGGTCACGGGGGCACAGATACGCAGTATTTT. This gives the protein CASSLFGHGGTDTQYF.

V usage is TRBV6-5 and J usage is TRBJ2-3; 7 nucleotides align to TRBD1. Germline CDR1 and CDR2: MNHEY and SVGAGI. V shed 5 bases, J shed 4 bases, and the junction held 3 bases outside the gene matches. The CDR3 length is 13 residues. CDR3 residues: CASSPGQSDTQYF. The CDR3 bases are TGTGCCAGCAGTCCGGGACAGTCAGATACGCAGTATTTT.

This clone showed up just once. The chain is built from TRBV29-1 and TRBJ2-1; 7 nucleotides agree with TRBD2. The V gene's germline CDR1 is SQVTM and CDR2 ANQGSEA. The CDR3 spans 14 residues. Unmatched junction bases numbered 2, after V lost 3 bases and J lost 0 bases. The CDR3: CSVDGGSSYNEQFF. As DNA, the CDR3 is TGCAGCGTTGACGGCGGGAGCTCCTACAATGAGCAGTTCTTC.

The rearrangement links TRBV5-1 to TRBJ2-7, with TRBD2 matching 8 bases. Germline loops: CDR1 SGHRS, CDR2 YFSETQ. With V trimmed by 0 bases and J by 1 base, 12 bases remained unmatched. The CDR3 is made up of 18 amino acids. DNA for the CDR3: TGCGCCAGCAGCTTGGTTGGGGCGGGGGGCTCCCTTTCCTACGAGCAGTACTTC. It codes for CASSLVGAGGSLSYEQYF.

The chain has TRBV9 and TRBJ2-1; 7 positions match TRBD2. This CDR3 is 14 amino acids long. Germline CDR1 and CDR2: SGDLS and YYNGEE. Trimming took 0 bases from V and 8 from J; bases not matched to a gene: 5. The CDR3 here is CASSVAWGGDEQFF. The DNA of the CDR3 is TGTGCCAGCAGCGTAGCTTGGGGAGGGGATGAGCAGTTCTTC.

In the case of this clone: At one end, the junction sequence differs from germline, possibly due to a read error. The chain is built from TRBV11-1 and TRBJ2-7, with 8 bases that match TRBD2. The CDR3 is 15 amino acids. Germline values: CDR1 SGHAT, CDR2 FQDESV (reference sequence). CDR3 protein: CASSLAGSGNYEQYF. The CDR3 DNA is TGTGCCAGCAGCCTAGCGGGTAGCGGGAACTACGAGCAGTACTTC.

CDR3 bases: TGTGCCACCAGCAACCTAGCGGGAGGGCCTTTGTTCAATGAGCAGTTCTTC. Its protein product is CATSNLAGGPLFNEQFF. V usage is TRBV15 and J usage is TRBJ2-1; 12 nucleotides agree with TRBD2. The V gene's germline CDR1 is LNHNV and CDR2 YYDKDF (reference sequence). J gave up 6 bases and V 4 bases, and 10 bases lay outside the gene matches. The CDR3 has 17 residues.

The chain links TRBV6-6 to TRBJ1-3, with D possibly being TRBD1 (5 bases). The germline V and J ends were trimmed by 5 bases and 1 base, with 15 bases remaining between them. This CDR3 is built from 16 residues. Germline CDR1 MNHNY, CDR2 SVGAGI (reference sequence). In DNA, the CDR3 is TGTGCCAGCAGTGTCCGGGGGGGAGGATCTGGAAACACCATATATTTT. Its protein is CASSVRGGGSGNTIYF.

The rearrangement links TRBV5-4 to TRBJ2-1, with D perhaps matching TRBD2 (6 bases). The CDR3 extends over 12 amino acids. The germline V gene has CDR1 SGHNT and CDR2 YYREEE (reference sequence). Trimming cost V 4 bases and J 9 bases, with 11 bases left between them. CDR3 region: CASSLEGGEQFF. CDR3 nucleotide sequence: TGTGCCAGCAGCCTGGAGGGAGGTGAGCAGTTCTTC.